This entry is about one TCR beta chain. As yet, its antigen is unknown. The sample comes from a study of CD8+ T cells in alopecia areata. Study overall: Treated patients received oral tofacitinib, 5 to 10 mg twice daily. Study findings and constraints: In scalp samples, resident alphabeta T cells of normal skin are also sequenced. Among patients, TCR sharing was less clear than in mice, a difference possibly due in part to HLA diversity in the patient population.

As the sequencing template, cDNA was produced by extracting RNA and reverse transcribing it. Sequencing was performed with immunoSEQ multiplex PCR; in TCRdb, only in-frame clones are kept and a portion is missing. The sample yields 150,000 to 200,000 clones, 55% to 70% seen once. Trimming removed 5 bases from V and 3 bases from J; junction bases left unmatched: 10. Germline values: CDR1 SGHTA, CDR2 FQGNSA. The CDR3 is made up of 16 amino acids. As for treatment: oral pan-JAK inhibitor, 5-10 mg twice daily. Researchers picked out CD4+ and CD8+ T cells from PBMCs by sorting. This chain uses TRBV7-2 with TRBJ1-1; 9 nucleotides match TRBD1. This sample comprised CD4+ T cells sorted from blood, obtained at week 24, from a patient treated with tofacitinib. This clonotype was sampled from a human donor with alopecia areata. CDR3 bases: TGTGCCAGCAGCACCCGGACAGGGGTTGGGGACACTGAAGCTTTCTTT. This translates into CASSTRTGVGDTEAFF.